Presented here are 14 T cell receptor beta chains from one specimen sequenced in a study of OX40 agonist ivuxolimab in advanced cancers. TCRdb's table, derived via immunoSEQ multiplex PCR, lists solely in-frame clones and lacks some. The sample lists roughly 80,000 clones, around 78% seen once, with more than 0.7% in the top ten. The starting material was CD4+ or CD8+ T cells sorted from blood, obtained in a trial of the OX40 agonist ivuxolimab. The source of these receptors is an adult with an advanced solid tumor such as melanoma, head and neck, liver or kidney cancer.

This clone occurred a few times. The chain recombines TRBV2 with TRBJ2-5, with D perhaps TRBD1 (6 bases). CDR1 is SNHLY and CDR2 is FYNNEI in the germline V gene. The germline V and J ends were trimmed by 7 bases and 4 bases, with 19 bases remaining between them. The CDR3 sequence is 15 residues long. CDR3 nucleotides: TGTGCCAGCACCACAGGGTCCGTGGTACTAGAGACCCAGTACTTC. Translating it yields CASTTGSVVLETQYF.

Only one count was recorded for this clone. The genes are TRBV7-2 and TRBJ1-6; D possibly corresponds to TRBD1 (5 bases). The CDR3 has 18 residues. Between the trimmed V and J ends, which lost 1 base and 5 bases, there was a span of 18 bases. Germline loops: CDR1 SGHTA, CDR2 FQGNSA. This CDR3 reads CASSLDRPHVANNSPLHF. The CDR3 coding sequence is TGTGCCAGCAGCTTAGACAGGCCCCACGTGGCAAATAATTCACCCCTCCACTTT.

This clone was counted a few times. The V gene is TRBV28, the J gene TRBJ1-1; TRBD1 might be the D (6 bases). The CDR3 consists of 12 residues. Trimming removed 6 bases from V and 4 bases from J, with 9 bases in between. Germline V gene lookup returns CDR1 MDHEN and CDR2 SYDVKM. This chain's CDR3 is CASRGGRTEAFF. The CDR3 nucleotides are TGTGCCAGCAGGGGGGGCCGCACTGAAGCTTTCTTT.

V and J are TRBV30 and TRBJ2-4; D might be TRBD1 (6 bases). Looked up from germline, CDR1 is GTSNPN and CDR2 is SVGIG (reference sequence). Trimming left V 2 bases short and J 1 base short, with 6 bases between. CDR3 length: 13 amino acids. CDR3 bases: TGTGCCTGGAGTACAGGGGCCAAAAACATTCAGTACTTC. Its protein product is CAWSTGAKNIQYF.

The J gene is TRBJ2-1, the V gene TRBV5-1; a possible D gene is TRBD2 (6 bases). The CDR3 runs 13 residues. Between the trimmed V and J ends, which lost 3 bases and 7 bases, there was a span of 11 bases. Per the germline V gene, CDR1 is SGHRS and CDR2 is YFSETQ. The CDR3, as DNA: TGCGCCAGCAGCTCTGGAGGGTGGAATGAGCAGTTCTTC. This codes for CASSSGGWNEQFF.

J is TRBJ1-1 and V is TRBV11-2, with D uncertain. The CDR3 loop spans 12 amino acids. V lost 5 bases and J 7 bases, leaving 11 bases between the germline ends. CDR1 and CDR2 (germline): SGHAT, FQNNGV. CDR3 DNA sequence: TGTGCCAGCAGCATCCGGGGAATTGAAGCTTTCTTT. It codes for CASSIRGIEAFF.

This sequence joins TRBV9 and TRBJ1-2; tentatively, D is TRBD1 (5 bases). Germline V gene data show CDR1 as SGDLS and CDR2 as YYNGEE. The CDR3 runs to 16 residues. The V end lost 3 bases, the J end lost 6 bases, and 21 bases lay between the germline ends. CDR3: CASSGGSVRGMNGYTF. The CDR3 DNA follows: TGTGCCAGCAGCGGAGGATCGGTTAGGGGAATGAATGGCTACACCTTC.

The V call is TRBV7-9, the J call TRBJ2-5, with 7 bases lining up with TRBD2. The germline V gene has CDR1 SEHNR and CDR2 FQNEAQ (reference sequence). J gave up 2 bases and V 2 bases, and 2 bases lay outside the gene matches. The CDR3 runs 14 residues. The CDR3 DNA reads TGTGCCAGCAGCTTACCTAGCGGTCAAGAGACCCAGTACTTC. Residues: CASSLPSGQETQYF.

The genes are TRBV5-1 and TRBJ1-2, with 7 bases lining up with TRBD1. Looked up from germline, CDR1 is SGHRS and CDR2 is YFSETQ. The CDR3 has 15 amino acids. V gave up 4 bases and J gave up 2 bases; unmatched junction bases: 8. The CDR3 reads CASSERQGRNYGYTF. Here the CDR3 DNA reads TGCGCCAGCAGCGAACGACAGGGAAGAAACTATGGCTACACCTTC.

The rearrangement uses TRBV30 and TRBJ1-6; 7 positions agree with TRBD1. After removal of 5 bases from V and 10 bases from J, the junction contained 8 bases not matched to a gene. The CDR3 is 13 amino acids. The germline CDR1 and CDR2 sequences are GTSNPN and SVGIG (reference sequence). The CDR3 region has the DNA TGTGCCTGGGCCAGGGGGTTAGAATCACCCCTCCACTTT. It specifies CAWARGLESPLHF. Combining the CDR3 with reference TRBV30 and TRBJ1-6 gives the whole variable domain SQTIHQWPATLVQPVGSPLSLECTVEGTSNPNLYWYRQAAGRGLQLLFYSVGIGQISSEVPQNLSASRPQDRQFILSSKKLLLSDSGFYLCAWARGLESPLHFGNGTRLTVT.

J is TRBJ2-7 and V is TRBV4-2, with D possibly being TRBD1 or TRBD2 (5 bases each). The germline CDR1 and CDR2 sequences are LGHNA and YNFKEQ. The V end was cut by 2 bases, the J end by 2 bases, with 16 bases between. CDR3 length: 16 amino acids. The CDR3 region is CASSQISGEGAYEQYF. DNA for the CDR3: TGTGCCAGCAGCCAAATAAGCGGTGAAGGGGCCTACGAGCAGTACTTC.

This chain joins TRBV11-2 and TRBJ2-3; 14 bases are a match to TRBD2. V trimming: 5 bases; J trimming: 9 bases; junction bases outside the gene matches: 7. The CDR3 contains 15 residues. CDR1 and CDR2 (germline): SGHAT, FQNNGV. The CDR3 here is CASSRRLAGGLTQYF. CDR3 DNA sequence: TGTGCCAGCAGCCGAAGACTAGCGGGGGGGTTGACGCAGTATTTT.

This clone was seen only once. The chain couples TRBV27 to TRBJ2-7; D tentatively reads TRBD1 or TRBD2 (6 bases each). V gave up 8 bases and J gave up 2 bases, with 13 bases separating them. Germline V gene data show CDR1 as MNHEY and CDR2 as SMNVEV (reference sequence). The CDR3 runs 13 residues. CDR3 protein: CASVRDTPYEQYF. The DNA of the CDR3 is TGTGCCAGCGTGCGGGACACTCCCTACGAGCAGTACTTC.

This chain uses TRBV21-1 with TRBJ1-3; TRBD1 reflects the table's D call only, with no check against the DNA. TRBV21-1 is designated a pseudogene. This CDR3 is 13 amino acids long. This chain's CDR3 is CASHRGSGNTIYF. In nucleotides, the CDR3 is TGTGCCAGCCACAGGGGCTCTGGAAACACCATATATTTT.